This passage covers 27 T cell receptor beta chains from one sample sequenced in a study of cytomegalovirus exposure and HLA in healthy donors. PCR employed 60 Vbeta and 13 Jbeta primers. Profiling relied on immunoSEQ multiplex PCR, and the TCRdb table lists in-frame clones only, not all of them. Of fewer than 150,000 clones in the sample, about four fifths were seen once. Sequencing was done on a sample of PBMCs. Source of these receptors: a man aged 30-40 years in good health and CMV-seronegative.

This chain links TRBV20-1 with TRBJ1-1; D uncertain. V was trimmed by 7 bases and J by 1 base, leaving 7 bases between them. This CDR3 spans 11 amino acids. Looked up from germline, CDR1 is DFQATT and CDR2 is SNEGSKA (reference sequence). The CDR3 DNA follows: TGCAGTGGTGTAGCGAACACTGAAGCTTTCTTT. Amino acid sequence: CSGVANTEAFF.

The rearrangement uses TRBV5-4 and TRBJ2-1; a weak D match, TRBD1 (6 bases). V lost 3 bases to trimming and J lost 4 bases, with 11 bases between them. The germline gives CDR1 SGHNT, CDR2 YYREEE (reference sequence). This CDR3 contains 14 residues. CDR3 in amino acids: CASSWAGAYNEQFF. CDR3 DNA: TGTGCCAGCAGCTGGGCAGGGGCTTACAATGAGCAGTTCTTC.

The gene calls are TRBV2 and TRBJ1-4, with no clear D. The V gene lost 2 bases and the J gene lost 6 bases, with 13 bases spanning the gap. The length of the CDR3 is 15 residues. Germline loops: CDR1 SNHLY, CDR2 FYNNEI. The CDR3 DNA is TGTGCCAGCAGTGAATGGGCGATGGTCGATGAAAAACTGTTTTTT. This translates into CASSEWAMVDEKLFF.

This sequence joins TRBV7-9 and TRBJ1-5; the match to TRBD1 covers 8 bases. The CDR3 extends over 18 amino acids. After removal of 6 bases from V and 0 bases from J, the junction contained 13 bases not matched to a gene. Germline CDR1 SEHNR, CDR2 FQNEAQ (reference sequence). CDR3 sequence reads: CASSTTQGTGISNQPQHF. CDR3 nucleotide sequence: TGTGCCAGCAGTACCACCCAGGGGACAGGAATTAGCAATCAGCCCCAGCATTTT.

This chain uses TRBV5-6 with TRBJ2-1; TRBD1 matches 7 bases. Unmatched junction bases numbered 8, after V lost 3 bases and J lost 5 bases. Germline V gene lookup returns CDR1 SGHDT and CDR2 YYEEEE. The CDR3 spans 15 residues. For the CDR3, the DNA is TGTGCCAGCAGCTCGACAGGGTGGAGAAACAATGAGCAGTTCTTC. Translation: CASSSTGWRNNEQFF.

This clone was seen a few times. The chain is built from TRBV19 and TRBJ2-7, with 9 bases aligning to TRBD2. J lost 4 bases, V lost 5 bases, and 9 bases had no gene match. The CDR3 is made up of 15 amino acids. Germline V gene lookup returns CDR1 LNHDA and CDR2 SQIVND (reference sequence). CDR3 region: CASSPVVAGAYEQYF. In DNA form, the CDR3 reads TGTGCCAGTAGTCCCGTGGTAGCGGGAGCGTACGAGCAGTACTTC. The variable domain in full, with the rest retrieved from reference TRBV19 and TRBJ2-7, is DGGITQSPKYLFRKEGQNVTLSCEQNLNHDAMYWYRQDPGQGLRLIYYSQIVNDFQKGDIAEGYSVSREKKESFPLTVTSAQKNPTAFYLCASSPVVAGAYEQYFGPGTRLTVT.

The CDR3 protein is CASRGQGEETQYF. The CDR3 nucleotides are TGCGCCAGCAGGGGACAGGGGGAAGAGACCCAGTACTTC. This chain uses TRBV5-1 with TRBJ2-5; the match to TRBD1 covers 11 bases. The CDR3 contains 13 residues. The V and J ends lost 5 bases and 3 bases, in that order; junction bases with no gene match: 0. From germline, CDR1 is SGHRS and CDR2 YFSETQ. Together with reference TRBV5-1 and TRBJ2-5, the CDR3 gives the full variable domain: KAGVTQTPRYLIKTRGQQVTLSCSPISGHRSVSWYQQTPGQGLQFLFEYFSETQRNKGNFPGRFSGRQFSNSRSEMNVSTLELGDSALYLCASRGQGEETQYFGPGTRLLVL.

The chain couples TRBV7-9 to TRBJ1-6; 11 bases match TRBD1. The CDR3 consists of 18 residues. Per the germline V gene, CDR1 is SEHNR and CDR2 is FQNEAQ (reference sequence). J lost 4 bases, V lost 2 bases, and 7 bases had no gene match. DNA for the CDR3: TGTGCCAGCAGCTTAACCCTCCGGGACAGGGGGTATAATTCACCCCTCCACTTT. Translation: CASSLTLRDRGYNSPLHF.

This rearrangement joins TRBV2 to TRBJ1-2; 10 bases are a match to TRBD1. Germline CDR1 is SNHLY and CDR2 is FYNNEI. The CDR3 covers 15 residues. After removal of 3 bases from V and 4 bases from J, the junction contained 5 bases not matched to a gene. The CDR3 nucleotides are TGTGCCAGCAGTGACTTTCGGACAGGGGGCTATGGCTACACCTTC. This encodes CASSDFRTGGYGYTF. Variable domain in full (rest from reference TRBV2 and TRBJ1-2): EPEVTQTPSHQVTQMGQEVILRCVPISNHLYFYWYRQILGQKVEFLVSFYNNEISEKSEIFDDQFSVERPDGSNFTLKIRSTKLEDSAMYFCASSDFRTGGYGYTFGSGTRLTVV.

This chain connects TRBV11-2 to TRBJ2-1; TRBD2 matches at 15 bases. Germline CDR1 and CDR2: SGHAT and FQNNGV. Trimming took 3 bases from V and 8 from J; bases not matched to a gene: 5. The CDR3 length is 16 residues. For the CDR3, the DNA is TGTGCCAGCAGCTTGGGACTAGCGGGAGGAAGGCATGAGCAGTTCTTC. Translation gives CASSLGLAGGRHEQFF.

The chain joins TRBV7-2 to TRBJ2-3; TRBD2 aligns across 16 bases. Germline CDR1 and CDR2: SGHTA and FQGNSA. V shed 2 bases and J 0 bases; nucleotides not matched to a gene: 5. This CDR3 is built from 19 residues. The CDR3, as DNA: TGTGCCAGCAGCTTAATGGGGACTAGCGGGGGGGTTAGCACAGATACGCAGTATTTT. Residues: CASSLMGTSGGVSTDTQYF. The entire variable domain, with the rest obtained from reference TRBV7-2 and TRBJ2-3, is as follows: GAGVSQSPSNKVTEKGKDVELRCDPISGHTALYWYRQSLGQGLEFLIYFQGNSAPDKSGLPSDRFSAERTGGSVSTLTIQRTQQEDSAVYLCASSLMGTSGGVSTDTQYFGPGTRLTVL.

The chain joins TRBV6-5 to TRBJ2-3, with D perhaps TRBD2 (6 bases). CDR1 is MNHEY and CDR2 is SVGAGI in the germline V gene. The CDR3 consists of 15 residues. Between the trimmed V and J ends, which lost 2 bases and 1 base, there was a span of 10 bases. The CDR3 region has the DNA TGTGCCAGCAGTTACGTGGAGGGAGGCACAGATACGCAGTATTTT. It specifies CASSYVEGGTDTQYF.

The rearrangement uses TRBV19 and TRBJ1-4, with TRBD1 matching over 8 bases. With 5 bases clipped from V and 5 bases from J, the junction kept 10 bases outside the gene matches. The CDR3 is 16 amino acids. Germline V gene data show CDR1 as LNHDA and CDR2 as SQIVND (reference sequence). The CDR3 DNA follows: TGTGCCAGTAGTCCTCCGTCACAGGGGGGAAATGAAAAACTGTTTTTT. Translating gives CASSPPSQGGNEKLFF.

The chain links TRBV28 to TRBJ1-1; D call uncertain. CDR3 size: 15 residues. V lost 1 base and J 2 bases, leaving 11 bases between the germline ends. The germline V gene encodes CDR1 MDHEN and CDR2 SYDVKM. CDR3 nucleotides: TGTGCCAGCAGTTTATTGAGTCGGGATAACACTGAAGCTTTCTTT. Its protein product is CASSLLSRDNTEAFF. Combining the CDR3 with reference TRBV28 and TRBJ1-1 gives the whole variable domain DVKVTQSSRYLVKRTGEKVFLECVQDMDHENMFWYRQDPGLGLRLIYFSYDVKMKEKGDIPEGYSVSREKKERFSLILESASTNQTSMYLCASSLLSRDNTEAFFGQGTRLTVV.

The chain recombines TRBV5-5 with TRBJ1-1; D call uncertain. The CDR3 extends over 13 amino acids. CDR1 SGHKS and CDR2 YYEKEE come from the germline V gene (reference sequence). Trimming cost V 5 bases and J 0 bases, with 8 bases left between them. DNA of the CDR3: TGTGCCAGCAGTTTTATTATGAACACTGAAGCTTTCTTT. Protein sequence: CASSFIMNTEAFF.

The V and J genes are TRBV2 and TRBJ1-2; unclear D gene. Trimming shortened V by 2 bases and J by 4 bases, and 11 bases separated the two germline ends. Germline CDR1 SNHLY, CDR2 FYNNEI. This CDR3 is built from 14 residues. The CDR3 region has the DNA TGTGCCAGCAGTGAACAACAGCTTGCCTATGGCTACACCTTC. Amino acids: CASSEQQLAYGYTF. Together with reference TRBV2 and TRBJ1-2, the CDR3 gives the full variable domain: EPEVTQTPSHQVTQMGQEVILRCVPISNHLYFYWYRQILGQKVEFLVSFYNNEISEKSEIFDDQFSVERPDGSNFTLKIRSTKLEDSAMYFCASSEQQLAYGYTFGSGTRLTVV.

The chain is built from TRBV15 and TRBJ2-6; TRBD2 is a possible D gene (5 bases). Germline values: CDR1 LNHNV, CDR2 YYDKDF (reference sequence). Trimming pared 0 bases from V and 2 bases from J, leaving 8 bases between. The CDR3 is 16 residues long. The CDR3, as DNA: TGTGCCACCAGCAGAGATTTCGGGGCTGGGGCCAACGTCCTGACTTTC. It specifies CATSRDFGAGANVLTF.

Here the CDR3 reads CASSRRGTGYYEQYF. CDR3 sequence (DNA): TGTGCCAGCAGTCGACGTGGGACAGGGTATTACGAGCAGTACTTC. The chain combines TRBV27 with TRBJ2-7; 9 positions agree with TRBD1. The CDR3 spans 15 residues. Looked up from germline, CDR1 is MNHEY and CDR2 is SMNVEV (reference sequence). Trimming at V came to 5 bases and at J to 4 bases, leaving 9 bases not matched to a gene.

The V gene is TRBV28, the J gene TRBJ2-3; 13 bases align to TRBD2. J lost 5 bases, V lost 4 bases, and 3 bases had no gene match. Germline V lookup: CDR1 MDHEN, CDR2 SYDVKM. This CDR3 has 15 residues. Here the CDR3 DNA reads TGTGCCAGCAGTTCACTAGCGGGAGGGGTAGATACGCAGTATTTT. Protein: CASSSLAGGVDTQYF.

This clone was observed a few times. This rearrangement joins TRBV6-1 to TRBJ1-5; no reliable D call. This CDR3 comprises 15 residues. Trimming pared 4 bases from V and 4 bases from J, leaving 14 bases between. Per germline, CDR1 MNHNS and CDR2 SASEGT. The CDR3: CASSAMERANQPQHF. CDR3 DNA: TGTGCCAGCAGTGCGATGGAGAGGGCAAATCAGCCCCAGCATTTT.

V and J are TRBV7-9 and TRBJ1-6; D gene uncertain. The germline CDR1 and CDR2 sequences are SEHNR and FQNEAQ (reference sequence). The CDR3 is 17 residues long. Trimming took off 7 bases at V and 0 bases at J, with 16 bases between the two ends. The CDR3 reads CASKQGGAGSYNSPLHF. CDR3 coding DNA: TGTGCCAGCAAACAAGGAGGCGCGGGCTCCTATAATTCACCCCTCCACTTT.

V gene TRBV6-1 combines with J gene TRBJ2-1, with TRBD1 matching over 8 bases. Germline V lookup: CDR1 MNHNS, CDR2 SASEGT. The CDR3 is made up of 15 amino acids. J lost 0 bases, V lost 5 bases, and 3 bases had no gene match. CDR3 nucleotide sequence: TGTGCCAGCAGTAAGGACAGGGACTCCTACAATGAGCAGTTCTTC. This sequence encodes CASSKDRDSYNEQFF.

The V gene is TRBV27, the J gene TRBJ2-3; D gene ambiguous. The ends were cut back, 3 bases at V and 3 bases at J, with 10 bases in the middle. The length of the CDR3 is 14 residues. CDR1 is MNHEY and CDR2 is SMNVEV in the germline V gene (reference sequence). The CDR3 sequence is CASSLVVETDTQYF. For the CDR3, the DNA is TGTGCCAGCAGTTTGGTGGTGGAGACAGATACGCAGTATTTT.

The genes are TRBV7-9 and TRBJ2-7; 11 positions match TRBD2. Germline CDR1 reads SEHNR; CDR2 reads FQNEAQ (reference sequence). The CDR3 is 14 residues long. After removal of 5 bases from V and 6 bases from J, the junction contained 6 bases not matched to a gene. DNA for the CDR3: TGTGCCAGCAGCCCCGGGACTAGCGGATCCGAGCAGTACTTC. This sequence encodes CASSPGTSGSEQYF. Variable domain in full (rest from reference TRBV7-9 and TRBJ2-7): DTGVSQNPRHKITKRGQNVTFRCDPISEHNRLYWYRQTLGQGPEFLTYFQNEAQLEKSRLLSDRFSAERPKGSFSTLEIQRTEQGDSAMYLCASSPGTSGSEQYFGPGTRLTVT.

The chain has TRBV6-5 and TRBJ2-3, with 10 bases matching TRBD1. CDR1 MNHEY and CDR2 SVGAGI come from the germline V gene. The CDR3 contains 16 residues. V shed 0 bases, J shed 4 bases, and the junction held 4 bases outside the gene matches. The CDR3 nucleotides read TGTGCCAGCAGTTACTCGACGACAGGGGGCCCAGATACGCAGTATTTT. It codes for CASSYSTTGGPDTQYF.

This clone was detected a few times. The J gene is TRBJ2-5, the V gene TRBV7-3; no clear D gene. The CDR3 loop spans 13 amino acids. Trimming pared 4 bases from V and 3 bases from J, leaving 9 bases between. Per germline, CDR1 SGHTA and CDR2 FQGTGA. The CDR3 DNA is TGTGCCAGCAGCTCTTTCGTAGAAGAGACCCAGTACTTC. Its translation is CASSSFVEETQYF. Based on the CDR3 plus reference TRBV7-3 and TRBJ2-5, the full variable domain is GAGVSQTPSNKVTEKGKYVELRCDPISGHTALYWYRQSLGQGPEFLIYFQGTGAADDSGLPNDRFFAVRPEGSVSTLKIQRTERGDSAVYLCASSSFVEETQYFGPGTRLLVL.

This rearrangement joins TRBV5-4 to TRBJ1-4, with D unresolved. The germline V gene has CDR1 SGHNT and CDR2 YYREEE (reference sequence). This CDR3 spans 13 amino acids. V lost 4 bases and J lost 8, with 12 bases in between. The CDR3 sequence is CASSGNSEEKLFF. CDR3 DNA: TGTGCCAGCAGCGGAAACAGTGAGGAAAAACTGTTTTTT. The whole variable domain, remainder taken from reference TRBV5-4 and TRBJ1-4, is ETGVTQSPTHLIKTRGQQVTLRCSSQSGHNTVSWYQQALGQGPQFIFQYYREEENGRGNFPPRFSGLQFPNYSSELNVNALELDDSALYLCASSGNSEEKLFFGSGTQLSVL.